One sample yielded the 10 T cell receptor beta chains listed below, sequenced in a study of T cell repertoires in cytomegalovirus infection (dated by TCRdb to about 2019). No antigen is known for these receptors. This sample's treatment or condition label indicates: in vitro stimulation with specific CMV peptide epitopes to enrich CMV-specific T cells. The data were produced on an Illumina HiSeq 1500. TCRdb ran its own pipeline on the public reads, namely fastp trimming at Q25 and MiXCR clone calling, and kept in-frame beta chains. Rows are unified per CDR3 protein, each entry keeping the most common DNA and genes. This sample lists 450,000 to 600,000 distinct CDR3 sequences; roughly 46% were detected once. Jointly, the top ten make up about 41% of the sample. Here the sequenced sample was cultured PBMCs, taken from culture after CMV antigen stimulation. The source is a human donor in good health (CMV status not recorded). Some clones in this sample may be carry-over from other donors' samples.

The chain uses TRBV18 and TRBJ2-7; 10 bases agree with TRBD2. CDR1 and CDR2 (germline): KGHSH, LQKENI. Losses at the gene ends were 1 base for V and 6 bases for J; bases not matched to a gene: 3. This CDR3 has 14 amino acids. The CDR3 here is CASSPLAGGIEQYF. CDR3 in DNA: TGTGCCAGCTCACCACTAGCGGGGGGCATCGAGCAGTACTTC.

This clonotype was counted between two and nine times. The chain uses TRBV20-1 and TRBJ2-3; 9 bases are a match to TRBD2. V lost 1 base and J lost 1; bases outside the gene matches: 6. The CDR3 is 16 residues long. The germline gives CDR1 DFQATT, CDR2 SNEGSKA (reference sequence). The CDR3 loop is CSARALRTSGTDTQYF. Written as DNA, the CDR3 is TGCAGTGCTAGAGCCCTGCGGACTAGCGGCACAGATACGCAGTATTTT.

This clonotype turned up a few times. Written as DNA, the CDR3 is TGTGCCAGCAGTTTCCGAGCCCGGACGGGAGAGCAGTACTTC. Translating gives CASSFRARTGEQYF. The V call is TRBV6-6, the J call TRBJ2-7; D may be TRBD2 (5 bases). CDR1 is MNHNY, CDR2 SVGAGI, per germline (reference sequence). The length of the CDR3 is 14 residues. The V end was cut by 4 bases, the J end by 7 bases, with 17 bases between.

The J gene is TRBJ1-2, the V gene TRBV18; 7 bases fit TRBD1. V lost 2 bases and J lost 4; bases outside the gene matches: 4. Germline loops: CDR1 KGHSH, CDR2 LQKENI. The CDR3 consists of 14 residues. The CDR3 sequence is CASSPERDSYGYTF. CDR3 nucleotide sequence: TGTGCCAGCTCACCAGAAAGGGACAGCTATGGCTACACCTTC.

V gene TRBV7-6 combines with J gene TRBJ1-1; unclear D gene. Germline V gene data show CDR1 as SGHVS and CDR2 as FNYEAQ. This CDR3 is built from 15 residues. V was shortened by 5 bases and J by 4 bases, with 17 bases between the two germline ends. The CDR3 nucleotides are TGTGCCAGCAGCCTGGTCGGGCCTCTGGCCACTGAAGCTTTCTTT. Its protein product is CASSLVGPLATEAFF.

The table lists this clonotype with a few counts. The genes are TRBV6-1 and TRBJ2-7, with unresolved D. V was shortened by 2 bases and J by 2 bases, with 10 bases between the two germline ends. CDR1 and CDR2 (germline): MNHNS, SASEGT. The CDR3 has 14 residues. The CDR3 DNA sequence: TGTGCCAGCAGTGAACAATTGCTCCCCTACGAGCAGTACTTC. Its protein is CASSEQLLPYEQYF.

This chain uses TRBV7-4 with TRBJ2-7; D gene ambiguous. This CDR3 spans 13 amino acids. V lost 7 bases and J lost 4, with 14 bases in between. Germline V gene sequence: CDR1 SGHVT, CDR2 SQSDAQ. The CDR3 spells CASITLKDYEQYF. CDR3 DNA sequence: TGTGCCAGCATCACCTTGAAGGATTACGAGCAGTACTTC.

CDR3 in DNA: TGTGCCAGCAGTTACTCGGGAAGCTCTGGAAACACCATATATTTT. Encoded protein: CASSYSGSSGNTIYF. The chain has TRBV6-6 and TRBJ1-3; D ambiguous. The V gene's germline CDR1 is MNHNY and CDR2 SVGAGI (reference sequence). With 0 bases removed from V and 0 bases from J, the gap between germline ends came to 6 bases. This CDR3 comprises 15 residues.

The chain carries TRBV7-9 and TRBJ1-6; D is unresolved. CDR1 is SEHNR and CDR2 is FQNEAQ in the germline V gene (reference sequence). The CDR3 is made up of 13 amino acids. The germline V and J ends were trimmed by 5 bases and 7 bases, with 9 bases remaining between them. CDR3 DNA sequence: TGTGCCAGCAGCGTAAGAATCAATTCACCCCTCCACTTT. It translates to CASSVRINSPLHF.

This clonotype has more than one count but fewer than ten. The rearrangement joins TRBV5-4 to TRBJ2-2; TRBD1 might be the D (6 bases). CDR1 SGHNT and CDR2 YYREEE come from the germline V gene (reference sequence). V gave up 5 bases and J gave up 0 bases, with 17 bases separating them. This CDR3 has 17 residues. CDR3 sequence: CASSTDRSGANTGELFF. The DNA for the CDR3 is TGTGCCAGCAGTACGGACAGAAGCGGCGCGAACACCGGGGAGCTGTTTTTT. Supplemented by reference TRBV5-4 and TRBJ2-2, the full variable domain reads ETGVTQSPTHLIKTRGQQVTLRCSSQSGHNTVSWYQQALGQGPQFIFQYYREEENGRGNFPPRFSGLQFPNYSSELNVNALELDDSALYLCASSTDRSGANTGELFFGEGSRLTVL.